Each of the 3 T cell receptor beta chains below was sequenced from the same sample in a study of cytomegalovirus exposure and HLA in healthy donors. Primers: 60 Vbeta forward and 13 Jbeta reverse. Sequencing was performed with immunoSEQ multiplex PCR; in TCRdb, only in-frame clones are kept and a portion is missing. This table has around 80,000 clones, over 9% appearing once. The specimen sequenced was PBMCs. These receptors originate from a man between 60 and 70 years old in good health and CMV-seropositive.

This clone was seen more than once but under ten times. V usage is TRBV25-1 and J usage is TRBJ2-2, with D tentatively TRBD1 (6 bases). Between the trimmed V and J ends, which lost 4 bases and 3 bases, there was a span of 12 bases. The germline CDR1 and CDR2 sequences are MGHDK and SYGVNS. The CDR3 has 15 amino acids. CDR3 amino acids: CASSGGTQDTGELFF. Written as DNA, the CDR3 is TGTGCCAGCAGTGGTGGGACACAAGACACCGGGGAGCTGTTTTTT.

This clone has just a few counts. The chain is built from TRBV5-8 and TRBJ1-1; a weak D match, TRBD1 (5 bases). The CDR3 is made up of 14 amino acids. With 4 bases removed from V and 1 base from J, the gap between germline ends came to 11 bases. The germline V gene has CDR1 SGHTS and CDR2 YDEGEE. DNA for the CDR3: TGTGCCAGCAGCCTACGCAGGGAGAACACTGAAGCTTTCTTT. This translates into CASSLRRENTEAFF.

V is TRBV7-9 and J is TRBJ1-1; possible D gene TRBD1, 6 bases. The V and J ends lost 5 bases and 1 base respectively, with 8 bases between them. Looked up from germline, CDR1 is SEHNR and CDR2 is FQNEAQ (reference sequence). The CDR3 consists of 13 residues. CDR3 coding DNA: TGTGCCAGCAGCGCGACAGGGAACACTGAAGCTTTCTTT. Translating it yields CASSATGNTEAFF.